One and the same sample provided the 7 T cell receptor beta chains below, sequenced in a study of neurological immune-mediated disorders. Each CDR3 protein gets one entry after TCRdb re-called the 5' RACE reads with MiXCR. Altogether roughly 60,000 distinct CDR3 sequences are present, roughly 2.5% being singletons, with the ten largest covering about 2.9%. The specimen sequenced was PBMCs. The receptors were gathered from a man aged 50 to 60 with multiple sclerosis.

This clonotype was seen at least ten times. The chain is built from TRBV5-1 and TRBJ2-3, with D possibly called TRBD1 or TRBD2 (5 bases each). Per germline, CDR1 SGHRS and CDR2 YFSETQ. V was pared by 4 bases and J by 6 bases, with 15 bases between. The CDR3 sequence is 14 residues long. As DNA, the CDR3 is TGCGCCAGCAGCACCGGGACGATTGGGGATACGCAGTATTTT. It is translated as CASSTGTIGDTQYF.

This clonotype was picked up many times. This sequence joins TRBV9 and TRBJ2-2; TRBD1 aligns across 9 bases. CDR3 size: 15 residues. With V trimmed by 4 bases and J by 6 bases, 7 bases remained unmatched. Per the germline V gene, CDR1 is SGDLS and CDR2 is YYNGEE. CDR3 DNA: TGTGCCAGCAGCCCCGGGACAGGGATTCCCGGGGAGCTGTTTTTT. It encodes CASSPGTGIPGELFF. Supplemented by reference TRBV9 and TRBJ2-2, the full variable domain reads DSGVTQTPKHLITATGQRVTLRCSPRSGDLSVYWYQQSLDQGLQFLIQYYNGEERAKGNILERFSAQQFPDLHSELNLSSLELGDSALYFCASSPGTGIPGELFFGEGSRLTVL.

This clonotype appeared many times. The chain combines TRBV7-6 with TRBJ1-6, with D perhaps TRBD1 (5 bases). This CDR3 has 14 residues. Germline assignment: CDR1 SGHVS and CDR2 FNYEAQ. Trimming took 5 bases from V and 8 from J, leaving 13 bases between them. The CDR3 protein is CASSRQTGDSPLHF. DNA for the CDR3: TGTGCCAGCAGCCGACAGACTGGGGATTCACCCCTCCACTTT.

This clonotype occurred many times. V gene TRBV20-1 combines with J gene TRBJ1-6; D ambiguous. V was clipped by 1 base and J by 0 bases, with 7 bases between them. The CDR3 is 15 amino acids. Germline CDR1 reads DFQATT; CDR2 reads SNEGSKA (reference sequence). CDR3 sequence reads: CSARGRSSYNSPLHF. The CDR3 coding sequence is TGCAGTGCTAGAGGAAGGAGCTCCTATAATTCACCCCTCCACTTT.

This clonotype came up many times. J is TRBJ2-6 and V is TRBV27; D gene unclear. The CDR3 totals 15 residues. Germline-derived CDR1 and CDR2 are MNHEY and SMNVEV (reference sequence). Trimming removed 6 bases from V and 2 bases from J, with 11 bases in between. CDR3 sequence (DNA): TGTGCCAGCAGAAAGTCAGGAACTGGGGCCAACGTCCTGACTTTC. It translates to CASRKSGTGANVLTF.

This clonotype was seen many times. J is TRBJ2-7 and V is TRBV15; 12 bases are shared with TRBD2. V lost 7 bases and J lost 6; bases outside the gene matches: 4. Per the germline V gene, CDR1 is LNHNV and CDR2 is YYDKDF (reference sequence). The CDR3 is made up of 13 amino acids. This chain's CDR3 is CATKPGLAGEQYF. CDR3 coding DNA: TGTGCCACCAAACCGGGACTAGCGGGCGAGCAGTACTTC.

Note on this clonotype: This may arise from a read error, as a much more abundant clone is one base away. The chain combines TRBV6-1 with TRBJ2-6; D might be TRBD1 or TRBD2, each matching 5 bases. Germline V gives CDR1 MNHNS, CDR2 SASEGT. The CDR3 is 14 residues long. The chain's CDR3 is CASSGNLGAKVLTF. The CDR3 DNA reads TGTGCCAGCAGTGGGAACCTCGGGGCCAAAGTCCTGACTTTC.